These 9 T cell receptor beta chains share one sample of origin, sequenced in a study of CD8 T cells in ankylosing spondylitis. Study-wide results and caveats: What appeared characteristic of ankylosing spondylitis blood was a TCR beta motif of 7 or 8 highly homologous variants.

TCRdb independently ran MiXCR on the 5' RACE reads; one entry per CDR3 protein. Of 450,000 or so distinct CDR3 sequences listed, roughly 26% are singletons. No antigens are known for them. Source material: blood, either unsorted or a sorted T cell fraction (not recorded which). These receptors all stem from a male donor with ankylosing spondylitis.

V is TRBV20-1 and J is TRBJ2-7; no definite D call. The CDR3 is 14 residues long. V was trimmed by 1 base and J by 2 bases, leaving 12 bases between them. The germline V gene has CDR1 DFQATT and CDR2 SNEGSKA (reference sequence). Here the CDR3 reads CSARVGGPTYEQYF. CDR3 DNA sequence: TGCAGTGCTAGAGTGGGTGGGCCTACCTACGAGCAGTACTTC.

This clonotype was seen only a few times. This chain links TRBV15 with TRBJ1-3; a possible D gene is TRBD1 (5 bases). CDR1 and CDR2 from the germline V gene are LNHNV and YYDKDF (reference sequence). The CDR3 consists of 15 residues. The V and J ends lost 8 bases and 1 base respectively, with 15 bases between them. Here the CDR3 reads CATSREAASGNTIYF. The CDR3 region has the DNA TGTGCCACCTCCAGGGAGGCCGCATCTGGAAACACCATATATTTT.

The rearrangement joins TRBV15 to TRBJ1-2, with D hard to call. The V gene lost 3 bases and the J gene lost 2 bases, with 7 bases spanning the gap. Looked up from germline, CDR1 is LNHNV and CDR2 is YYDKDF (reference sequence). CDR3 length: 13 amino acids. CDR3 in DNA: TGTGCCACCAGCAGGGGGTTCAACTATGGCTACACCTTC. It codes for CATSRGFNYGYTF.

This clonotype occurred a few times. This sequence joins TRBV5-1 and TRBJ1-1, with 8 bases aligning to TRBD1. V was pared by 1 base and J by 6 bases, with 11 bases of the junction left unmatched. The V gene's germline CDR1 is SGHRS and CDR2 YFSETQ. The CDR3 loop spans 16 amino acids. The CDR3 DNA reads TGCGCCAGCAGCTTGCCAACCGGACAGGGAACTTCTGAAGCTTTCTTT. Its translation: CASSLPTGQGTSEAFF.

This clonotype was observed a few times. V is TRBV5-1 and J is TRBJ2-1; a weak D match, TRBD1 (6 bases). Germline CDR1 and CDR2: SGHRS and YFSETQ. The CDR3 has 14 amino acids. V dropped 0 bases and J dropped 8 bases, with 12 bases sitting between them. The CDR3 here is CASSLAQKGDEQFF. The CDR3 region has the DNA TGCGCCAGCAGCTTGGCCCAGAAGGGGGATGAGCAGTTCTTC.

This clonotype showed up just a few times. This sequence joins TRBV7-9 and TRBJ2-4, with 9 bases aligning to TRBD1. CDR3 length: 14 amino acids. J was trimmed by 7 bases and V by 5 bases; bases with no gene match: 6. From germline, CDR1 is SEHNR and CDR2 FQNEAQ (reference sequence). CDR3 in DNA: TGTGCCAGCAGCCAGGAGGACAGGGGTAACATTCAGTACTTC. Encoded protein: CASSQEDRGNIQYF.

The V call is TRBV19, the J call TRBJ1-5, with unresolved D. Per germline, CDR1 LNHDA and CDR2 SQIVND (reference sequence). This CDR3 has 12 amino acids. V was trimmed by 4 bases and J by 7 bases, leaving 8 bases between them. Here the CDR3 DNA reads TGTGCCAGTAGTACGGTACCGCAGCCCCAGCATTTT. Translating it yields CASSTVPQPQHF.

The chain combines TRBV20-1 with TRBJ2-7; the D gene is possibly TRBD1 (5 bases). CDR3 length: 12 residues. Trimming removed 8 bases from V and 6 bases from J, with 17 bases in between. Germline V gives CDR1 DFQATT, CDR2 SNEGSKA (reference sequence). CDR3: CSSWQGRAEQYF. DNA of the CDR3: TGCAGTAGTTGGCAGGGAAGGGCCGAGCAGTACTTC.

This clonotype was observed a few times. The rearrangement uses TRBV20-1 and TRBJ1-1; 7 positions agree with TRBD1. The CDR3 is made up of 16 amino acids. The germline V gene has CDR1 DFQATT and CDR2 SNEGSKA (reference sequence). After removal of 0 bases from V and 5 bases from J, the junction contained 12 bases not matched to a gene. The CDR3 sequence: CSARDVQGGMWTEAFF. The CDR3, as DNA: TGCAGTGCTAGAGATGTGCAGGGGGGAATGTGGACTGAAGCTTTCTTT.